This TCR beta chain appears in the sequencing data of a study of T cell repertoires in cytomegalovirus infection. Study in general: A matching HLA type, together with CMV infection, was signaled by public TCR beta signatures. Notes on the study in general: Dominant in the ex vivo response were TCR beta clonotypes restricted by HLA-C and specific for CMV. Individuals carrying CMV plus the relevant HLA were identified by cumulative frequency of public TCR beta families.

TCRdb processed the reads anew with MiXCR; each CDR3 protein has one entry. The profile shows around 310,000 distinct CDR3 sequences, roughly 15% of them singletons. This clonotype was recorded at least ten times. Its specificity is unknown. There are 16 residues in the CDR3. Germline V gives CDR1 SGHNT, CDR2 YENEEA. J was trimmed by 2 bases and V by 5 bases; bases with no gene match: 6. The chain combines TRBV11-3 with TRBJ1-1, with 12 bases fitting TRBD1. The source material was PBMCs. This TCR was recovered from a human donor in good health (CMV status not recorded). Some clones in this sample may be carry-over from other donors' samples. Here the CDR3 reads CASSPGTGGINTEAFF. In DNA form, the CDR3 reads TGTGCCAGCAGCCCCGGGACAGGGGGCATTAACACTGAAGCTTTCTTT. The variable domain in full, completed from reference TRBV11-3 and TRBJ1-1, reads EAGVVQSPRYKIIEKKQPVAFWCNPISGHNTLYWYLQNLGQGPELLIRYENEEAVDDSQLPKDRFSAERLKGVDSTLKIQPAELGDSAVYLCASSPGTGGINTEAFFGQGTRLTVV.